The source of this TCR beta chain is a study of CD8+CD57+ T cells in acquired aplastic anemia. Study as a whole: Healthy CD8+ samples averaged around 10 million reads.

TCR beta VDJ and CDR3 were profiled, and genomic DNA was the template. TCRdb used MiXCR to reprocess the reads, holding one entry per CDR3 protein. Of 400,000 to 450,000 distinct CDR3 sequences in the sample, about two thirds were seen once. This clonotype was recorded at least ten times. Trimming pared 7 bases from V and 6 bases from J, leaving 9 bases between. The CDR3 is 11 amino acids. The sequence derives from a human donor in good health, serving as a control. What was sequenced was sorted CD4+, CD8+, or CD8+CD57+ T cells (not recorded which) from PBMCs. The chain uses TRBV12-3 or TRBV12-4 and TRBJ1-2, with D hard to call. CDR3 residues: CASTGVNGYTF. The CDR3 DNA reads TGTGCCAGCACGGGAGTTAATGGCTACACCTTC.